One and the same sample provided the 8 T cell receptor beta chains below, sequenced in a study of blood T cells in healthy people across ages. A J-beta primer mix and a sample-barcoded 5' primer were used in a second PCR of about 7 to 12 cycles. TCRdb itself ran the 5' RACE reads through MiXCR, one entry per CDR3 protein. Among over 600,000 distinct CDR3 sequences listed, around 21% were seen once. Sequenced material: blood. The receptors originated from an older man in good health.

This clonotype was counted many times. This chain joins TRBV18 and TRBJ2-5; tentative D call: TRBD1 (6 bases). The CDR3 sequence is 14 residues long. Between the trimmed V and J ends, which lost 8 bases and 5 bases, there was a span of 18 bases. Germline CDR1 reads KGHSH; CDR2 reads LQKENI. CDR3 amino acids: CASSPPGQGETQYF. The CDR3, as DNA: TGTGCCAGCAGTCCCCCCGGGCAGGGGGAGACCCAGTACTTC.

This clonotype has more than one count but fewer than ten. The genes are TRBV20-1 and TRBJ2-5; D is possibly TRBD1 (5 bases). V gave up 0 bases and J gave up 7 bases, with 12 bases separating them. CDR3 length: 13 amino acids. Per the germline V gene, CDR1 is DFQATT and CDR2 is SNEGSKA (reference sequence). This CDR3 is CSARDGLQGTQYF. The CDR3 DNA reads as TGCAGTGCTAGAGATGGGCTGCAGGGGACCCAGTACTTC.

Concerning this clonotype itself: It may be a read error: a sequence one base away is much more abundant. The chain joins TRBV29-1 to TRBJ2-5; D gene uncertain. The CDR3 has 13 residues. The germline V gene encodes CDR1 SQVTM and CDR2 ANQGSEA. V was clipped by 1 base and J by 2 bases, with 8 bases between them. DNA of the CDR3: TGCAGCGTTGAAGTTCGGCAACAAGAGACCCAGTACTTC. This codes for CSVEVRQQETQYF.

The chain is built from TRBV2 and TRBJ2-5; TRBD1 aligns across 10 bases. TRBJ2-1 matches the DNA end more closely, so the J call is doubtful. CDR3 length: 13 residues. Germline V gene data show CDR1 as SNHLY and CDR2 as FYNNEI. The CDR3 spells CASSGTGANEQFF. The DNA for the CDR3 is TGTGCCAGCAGCGGGACAGGGGCCAATGAGCAGTTCTTC.

Only a few counts were recorded for this clonotype. This rearrangement joins TRBV20-1 to TRBJ1-1; D unclear. Germline V CDR1 and CDR2: DFQATT, SNEGSKA (reference sequence). This CDR3 contains 14 residues. Trimming cost V 3 bases and J 1 base, with 12 bases left between them. In DNA, the CDR3 is TGCAGTGCTAGTTCTTTGCCAGGGAACACTGAAGCTTTCTTT. Translating gives CSASSLPGNTEAFF.

CDR3 DNA: TGCGCCAGCAGCCAAGAATCGGCAGGGTCAGCTGGAAACACCATATATTTT. This codes for CASSQESAGSAGNTIYF. V gene TRBV4-1 combines with J gene TRBJ1-3; TRBD1 might be the D (5 bases). V gave up 0 bases and J gave up 2 bases, with 14 bases separating them. The V gene's germline CDR1 is MGHRA and CDR2 YSYEKL. The CDR3 has 17 amino acids.

This clonotype has ten or more counts. CDR3 in amino acids: CASSQGVGETQYF. CDR3 DNA: TGCGCCAGCAGCCAGGGAGTTGGAGAGACCCAGTACTTC. V is TRBV4-3 and J is TRBJ2-7, with D perhaps matching TRBD2 (5 bases). The end of the DNA aligns better with TRBJ2-5, so the J call may be wrong. Germline-derived CDR1 and CDR2 are LGHNA and YSLEER. The CDR3 length is 13 residues.

The chain has TRBV28 and TRBJ2-7; D is unresolved. V lost 3 bases and J lost 3, with 6 bases in between. This CDR3 has 12 amino acids. Germline CDR1 reads MDHEN; CDR2 reads SYDVKM. CDR3 protein: CASSFQNYEQYF. CDR3 coding DNA: TGTGCCAGCAGTTTCCAGAACTACGAGCAGTACTTC.